This T cell receptor (beta chain) was recorded in a study of blood T cell repertoires in COVID-19. Across the whole study: Whether acute or convalescent, the COVID-19 samples came from the United States, Italy and Spain. PBMCs, B-cell-depleted T cells, or T cells provided the cDNA or gDNA that made up the material.

V was pared by 5 bases and J by 0 bases, with 11 bases of the junction left unmatched. Germline V gives CDR1 SGHDN, CDR2 FVKESK. The CDR3 is 17 amino acids. Per the study methods: Nucleated cell number was recorded as an estimate derived from reference gene primer amplification. The method was immunoSEQ multiplex PCR; TCRdb's version includes in-frame clones alone and lacks a portion of them. Clone size and the V and J calls come from that table; the DNA yielded D and trimming. The table has fewer than 25,000 clones, 75% to 95% seen once. Sequenced: peripheral blood. The TCR sequence derives from a woman in her 70s with active COVID-19. This chain joins TRBV14 and TRBJ2-3, with TRBD1 identical over 7 bases. This chain's CDR3 is CASSEVQGPGSTDTQYF. CDR3 DNA: TGTGCCAGCAGCGAAGTACAGGGGCCTGGGAGCACAGATACGCAGTATTTT.